This entry concerns a single T cell receptor (beta chain). Germline V gene data show CDR1 as GTSNPN and CDR2 as SVGIG (reference sequence). The CDR3 consists of 14 residues. Trimming at V came to 2 bases and at J to 4 bases, leaving 7 bases not matched to a gene. The data were produced by immunoSEQ multiplex PCR, yet TCRdb's version contains in-frame clones alone and is incomplete. The data contain 75,000 to 90,000 clones, about 93% of them singletons. The data stem from a study of technical replicates of blood from a few donors. This clonotype originated in a human donor in good health. Sequences were obtained from T cells isolated from PBMCs. V and J are TRBV30 and TRBJ1-1, with 7 bases aligning to TRBD1. The CDR3 region has the DNA TGTGCCTGGAGTTTAGGGGGCGAGGGCACTGAAGCTTTCTTT. It yields the protein CAWSLGGEGTEAFF.